This is a list of T cell receptor beta chains from one sample in a study of control samples from healthy donors and cancer patients. Clones were read by immunoSEQ multiplex PCR, and TCRdb kept only the in-frame ones, dropping some. The table includes approximately 70,000 clones, nearly 85% detected once. The sequenced sample consisted of blood. These receptors all come from a man between 60 and 70 years old in good health. Each CDR3 is given with its conserved first and last residue. D genes are given only for firm matches. Size tells how often a clone was seen (once, few, many) or the class of an expanded clone, and some rows leave it out.

d_gene,v_gene,abundance,j_gene,CDR3aa,CDR3nt
TRBD2,TRBV7-2,few,TRBJ2-7,CASSPPLRGVRAYEQYF,TGTGCCAGCAGCCCCCCCCTTCGGGGGGTCAGAGCCTACGAGCAGTACTTC
.,TRBV6-1,.,TRBJ1-2,CASSPSLLYGYTF,TGTGCCAGCAGTCCCTCCCTTCTCTATGGCTACACCTTC
TRBD2,TRBV9,.,TRBJ2-7,CASSVEGRGPLAGGPPGEQYF,TGTGCCAGCAGCGTAGAAGGCAGGGGCCCGCTAGCGGGAGGGCCCCCGGGGGAGCAGTACTTC
.,TRBV7-3,.,TRBJ2-3,CASRVSLTDTQYF,TGTGCCAGCAGGGTTTCACTCACAGATACGCAGTATTTT
TRBD1,TRBV6-6,.,TRBJ2-7,CASSPTGFEQYF,TGTGCCAGCAGCCCGACAGGGTTCGAGCAGTACTTC
.,TRBV30,.,TRBJ2-3,CAWSFGLSTDTQYF,TGTGCCTGGAGTTTCGGTCTTTCCACAGATACGCAGTATTTT
.,TRBV19,.,TRBJ1-4,CASRDGGLRSEKLFF,TGTGCCAGTAGGGATGGTGGTCTCCGAAGCGAAAAACTGTTTTTT
.,TRBV12-3/TRBV12-4,.,TRBJ2-7,CASSRMGYEQYF,TGTGCCAGCAGTCGGATGGGGTACGAGCAGTACTTC
.,TRBV19,.,TRBJ2-7,CASSGFPLVGEQYF,TGTGCCAGTAGTGGATTCCCCCTCGTGGGCGAGCAGTACTTC
.,TRBV5-4,once,TRBJ2-7,CASSLVGGRYEQYF,TGTGCCAGCAGCTTGGTAGGGGGGAGGTACGAGCAGTACTTC
.,TRBV7-2,.,TRBJ2-1,CASSSGTFNNEQFF,TGTGCCAGCAGCTCCGGGACTTTTAACAATGAGCAGTTCTTC
.,TRBV7-8,.,TRBJ2-2,CASSPQERSTGELFF,TGTGCCAGCAGCCCCCAGGAGCGGAGCACCGGGGAGCTGTTTTTT
TRBD1,TRBV5-6,.,TRBJ2-2,CASSAGTVTNTGELFF,TGTGCCAGCAGCGCCGGGACAGTTACGAACACCGGGGAGCTGTTTTTT
TRBD1,TRBV6-5,.,TRBJ1-1,CATRTGVDTEAFF,TGTGCCACCCGGACAGGGGTTGATACTGAAGCTTTCTTT
.,TRBV5-1,.,TRBJ2-5,CASSLEDRRTGQYF,TGCGCCAGCAGCTTGGAGGACAGACGGACGGGCCAGTACTTC
.,TRBV29-1,.,TRBJ2-5,CSVIIQGTGVTQYF,TGCAGCGTTATAATTCAAGGGACTGGAGTGACCCAGTACTTC
.,TRBV7-9,.,TRBJ2-7,CASSLASRGAYEQYF,TGTGCCAGCAGCTTAGCTTCGAGGGGAGCCTACGAGCAGTACTTC
.,TRBV2,.,TRBJ1-2,CASALRSRNYGYTF,TGTGCCAGTGCACTCAGATCCCGGAACTATGGCTACACCTTC
.,TRBV4-1,.,TRBJ1-2,CASSHIPRTDGYTF,TGCGCCAGCAGCCACATACCCCGGACTGACGGCTACACCTTC
TRBD2,TRBV28,.,TRBJ2-7,CASYGTSGSSYEQYF,TGTGCCAGCTACGGGACTAGCGGGAGCTCCTACGAGCAGTACTTC
.,TRBV27,.,TRBJ1-2,CASSRRDQSGYTF,TGTGCCAGCAGTCGCCGGGACCAAAGTGGCTACACCTTC
.,TRBV5-6,few,TRBJ1-2,CASSRKTVPFPYGYTF,TGTGCCAGCAGCCGCAAGACAGTGCCATTCCCCTACGGCTACACCTTC
.,TRBV11-2,.,TRBJ2-2,CASSLRETGSNTGELFF,TGTGCCAGCAGCTTGAGAGAGACAGGATCGAACACCGGGGAGCTGTTTTTT
.,TRBV5-6,.,TRBJ2-2,CASRPIGPNTGELFF,TGTGCCAGCAGACCGATCGGGCCGAACACCGGGGAGCTGTTTTTT
.,TRBV5-6,.,TRBJ2-5,CASSLASKGRTVQETQYF,TGTGCCAGCAGCTTGGCTTCCAAGGGTAGGACAGTCCAAGAGACCCAGTACTTC